Reported below is one TCR beta chain. What it binds is not known. Cultured CD4+ T-cell DNA underwent Oncomine TCR Beta short-read sequencing. TCRdb re-analysed the PCR reads in MiXCR, keeping a single row per CDR3 protein. The sample has fewer than 10,000 distinct CDR3 sequences; roughly 58% are singletons. Treatment specified: approximately 9-day PBMC culture with coronavirus spike peptide pools or control peptides (ViraFEST assay). ViraFEST grew antigen-specific T cells using peptide pools, then sequenced TCRs. The data derive from a study of vaccination and CD4 T cells after COVID-19. The CDR3 is made up of 14 amino acids. Germline loops: CDR1 SGHTA, CDR2 FQGNSA. J gave up 1 base and V 5 bases, and 4 bases lay outside the gene matches.

The clonotype originates from a human donor with COVID-19. The chain couples TRBV7-2 to TRBJ2-7; 8 bases fit TRBD1. The material was cultured CD4+ T cells from blood, obtained after SARS-CoV-2 vaccination. CDR3 coding DNA: TGTGCCAGCAGCCCGGACAGGGAGTCCTACGAGCAGTACTTC. Its translation is CASSPDRESYEQYF.